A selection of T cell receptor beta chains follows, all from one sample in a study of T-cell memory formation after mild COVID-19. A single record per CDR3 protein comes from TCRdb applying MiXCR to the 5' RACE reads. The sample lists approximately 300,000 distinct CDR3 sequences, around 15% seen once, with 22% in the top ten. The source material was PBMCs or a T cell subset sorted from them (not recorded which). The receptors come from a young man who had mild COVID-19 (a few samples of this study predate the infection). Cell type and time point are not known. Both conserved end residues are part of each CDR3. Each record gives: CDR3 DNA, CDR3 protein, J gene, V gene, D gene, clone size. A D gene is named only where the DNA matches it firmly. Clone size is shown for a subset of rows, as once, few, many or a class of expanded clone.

DNA: TGCGCCAGCAGCACAGGGGCGGGTGAGACCCAGTACTTC; CDR3: CASSTGAGETQYF; J: TRBJ2-5; V: TRBV5-1; D: TRBD1; size: -
DNA: TGTGCCAGCAGCTTGGCGGGGCCCCGGGACAATGAGCAGTTCTTC; CDR3: CASSLAGPRDNEQFF; J: TRBJ2-1; V: TRBV5-4; D: -; size: many
DNA: TGTGCCAGCAGAAAGGACAGTCAGCCCCAGCATTTT; CDR3: CASRKDSQPQHF; J: TRBJ1-5; V: TRBV12-3/TRBV12-4; D: -; size: -
DNA: TGCGCCAGCAGCCAAGAATCATCTGGGACGCAGTATTTT; CDR3: CASSQESSGTQYF; J: TRBJ2-3; V: TRBV4-3; D: -; size: few
DNA: TGTGCCAGCAGTATGGGCTATTCGGCCCACACCATATATTTT; CDR3: CASSMGYSAHTIYF; J: TRBJ1-3; V: TRBV27; D: -; size: once
DNA: TGCAGTGCGTCCGACAGGGGAACAGATACGCAGTATTTT; CDR3: CSASDRGTDTQYF; J: TRBJ2-3; V: TRBV20-1; D: TRBD1; size: -
DNA: TGTGCCAGCTCACCAGACAGGGCGGCTGGCTACACCTTC; CDR3: CASSPDRAAGYTF; J: TRBJ1-2; V: TRBV18; D: TRBD1; size: -
DNA: TGTGCCAGCAGTAGATCAGGGGAGACCGGGGAGCTGTTTTTT; CDR3: CASSRSGETGELFF; J: TRBJ2-2; V: TRBV25-1; D: -; size: -
DNA: TGTGCCAGCAGCTTGGAGGGGGCCTATGGCTACACCTTC; CDR3: CASSLEGAYGYTF; J: TRBJ1-2; V: TRBV7-9; D: TRBD1; size: -
DNA: TGCGCCAGCACCGGGACAGGGGGCGCGGAGACCCAGTACTTC; CDR3: CASTGTGGAETQYF; J: TRBJ2-5; V: TRBV5-1; D: TRBD1; size: few
DNA: TGTGCCAGCAGTATTGCGGGTACCGGGGAGCTGTTTTTT; CDR3: CASSIAGTGELFF; J: TRBJ2-2; V: TRBV11-3; D: -; size: -
DNA: TGTGCCAGCAGCTTGCAAGACCGGGACTCAACTCTCTTC; CDR3: CASSLQDRDSTLF; J: TRBJ2-1; V: TRBV5-6; D: -; size: -
DNA: TGTGCCAGCAGCCGGACTAGCACAGATACGCAGTATTTT; CDR3: CASSRTSTDTQYF; J: TRBJ2-3; V: TRBV6-4; D: -; size: many
DNA: TGTGCAACATTATATGACACTGAAGCTTTCTTT; CDR3: CATLYDTEAFF; J: TRBJ1-1; V: TRBV2; D: -; size: once
DNA: TGTGCCAGCAGTTGGAGGAGGTCGGCGGGGAACGTACAAGAGACCCAGTACTTC; CDR3: CASSWRRSAGNVQETQYF; J: TRBJ2-5; V: TRBV6-2/TRBV6-3; D: -; size: -
DNA: TGCAGTGCTAGAAGGGGGCCTGGAAACACCATATATTTT; CDR3: CSARRGPGNTIYF; J: TRBJ1-3; V: TRBV20-1; D: TRBD1; size: -
DNA: TGCGCCAGCAGCTTGGAGGGACGGAACATGAACACTGAAGCTTTCTTT; CDR3: CASSLEGRNMNTEAFF; J: TRBJ1-1; V: TRBV5-1; D: -; size: -
DNA: TGTGCCAGCAGCTTAGGAGGACAGCTCCAAGAGACCCAGTACTTC; CDR3: CASSLGGQLQETQYF; J: TRBJ2-5; V: TRBV7-9; D: -; size: -
DNA: TGTGCCAGCAGACTTCAGGAAGGGGACAGGGCGGAGACCCAGTACTTC; CDR3: CASRLQEGDRAETQYF; J: TRBJ2-5; V: TRBV7-2; D: TRBD1; size: few
DNA: TGTGCCAGCAGCACGACAGGCCTTCCCCTATACGAGCAGTACTTC; CDR3: CASSTTGLPLYEQYF; J: TRBJ2-7; V: TRBV7-9; D: -; size: few
DNA: TGTGCCAGCAGTACTACCGGGACAGGTAATCAGCCCCAGCATTTT; CDR3: CASSTTGTGNQPQHF; J: TRBJ1-5; V: TRBV7-8; D: TRBD1; size: few
DNA: TGCAGTGCGAGGGCTTCAGGTGCGGGGGGAGCAGAGACCCAGTACTTC; CDR3: CSARASGAGGAETQYF; J: TRBJ2-5; V: TRBV20-1; D: TRBD2; size: few
DNA: TGTGCCAGCAGCCAAGACTTACAAGAGACCCAGTACTTC; CDR3: CASSQDLQETQYF; J: TRBJ2-5; V: TRBV4-2; D: -; size: -
DNA: TGTGCCACCAGTGATACCAGGGGAGAAGAGACCCAGTACTTC; CDR3: CATSDTRGEETQYF; J: TRBJ2-5; V: TRBV24-1; D: -; size: -
DNA: TGTGCCAGCAGTTTAAAGACTCGGGGGCGGGGAGGGGTAGATACGCAGTATTTT; CDR3: CASSLKTRGRGGVDTQYF; J: TRBJ2-3; V: TRBV7-3; D: -; size: -
DNA: TGCGCCAGCAGCGGATCGGGGCGACAGGGGATAACCCAGAAAGTTGCGCAGTATTTT; CDR3: CASSGSGRQGITQKVAQYF; J: TRBJ2-3; V: TRBV5-1; D: TRBD1; size: few
DNA: TGCGCCAGCAGCCAAGAGCAGGGGACCGCGGTTCTGAACATTCAGTACTTC; CDR3: CASSQEQGTAVLNIQYF; J: TRBJ2-4; V: TRBV4-3; D: -; size: -
DNA: TGTGCCAGCAGCTTGTCGACGTTGGACACTGAAGCTTTCTTT; CDR3: CASSLSTLDTEAFF; J: TRBJ1-1; V: TRBV5-4; D: -; size: few
DNA: TGTGCCAGCAAAAGGGGTAGGGATGAGCAGTTCTTC; CDR3: CASKRGRDEQFF; J: TRBJ2-1; V: TRBV7-9; D: -; size: few
DNA: TGTGCCAGCAGTCGGGGTTCGTGGCACCAGCATTTT; CDR3: CASSRGSWHQHF; J: TRBJ1-5; V: TRBV12-3/TRBV12-4; D: -; size: -
DNA: TGTGCCAGCAGCTCATACTCCTCTAGTCCCACAGATACGCAGTATTTT; CDR3: CASSSYSSSPTDTQYF; J: TRBJ2-3; V: TRBV6-5; D: -; size: -
DNA: TGTGCCAGCAGTAAGACAGCTAACTATGGCTACACCTTC; CDR3: CASSKTANYGYTF; J: TRBJ1-2; V: TRBV6-5; D: -; size: few
DNA: TGTGCCAGCAGCTTAGGTTGGGCAGGATACAATGAGCAGTTCTTC; CDR3: CASSLGWAGYNEQFF; J: TRBJ2-1; V: TRBV7-2; D: -; size: -
DNA: TGTGCCAGCAGTTATTACAGGGGGGGCAATGAGCAGTTCTTC; CDR3: CASSYYRGGNEQFF; J: TRBJ2-1; V: TRBV6-5; D: -; size: -
DNA: TGTGCCAGCAGCCTGGTAGCCGGGCCCGCGGGGCAGCCCCAGCATTTT; CDR3: CASSLVAGPAGQPQHF; J: TRBJ1-5; V: TRBV7-2; D: -; size: -
DNA: TGTGCCAGCAGCTTTCAGGGGGCTCAGGAGACCCAGTACTTC; CDR3: CASSFQGAQETQYF; J: TRBJ2-5; V: TRBV11-2; D: TRBD1; size: few
DNA: TGTGCCAGCAGCCAAAACCCCTTTCGAGATACGCAGTATTTT; CDR3: CASSQNPFRDTQYF; J: TRBJ2-3; V: TRBV14; D: -; size: few
DNA: TGTGCCAGCAGTTTGGACGGGCCGAGTACTGAAGCTTTCTTT; CDR3: CASSLDGPSTEAFF; J: TRBJ1-1; V: TRBV2; D: -; size: few
DNA: TGCAGTGCCCTCGGACAGGGGGTCACAGATACGCAGTATTTT; CDR3: CSALGQGVTDTQYF; J: TRBJ2-3; V: TRBV20-1; D: TRBD1; size: many
DNA: TGCGCCAGCAGAAAGCAGGGGGCGAGGGAGCAGTACTTC; CDR3: CASRKQGAREQYF; J: TRBJ2-7; V: TRBV5-1; D: TRBD1; size: -
DNA: TGTGCCAGCAGCCCATGGGCGGGGACCTACGAGGAGCAGTACTTC; CDR3: CASSPWAGTYEEQYF; J: TRBJ2-7; V: TRBV7-2; D: -; size: -
DNA: TGTGCCAGCAGCTTAGTAAGGGGTTGGAATGAGCAGTTCTTC; CDR3: CASSLVRGWNEQFF; J: TRBJ2-1; V: TRBV11-2; D: -; size: -
DNA: TGCGCCAGCAGCTTGGCGGGGGAGGAGGGCAAAAACATTCAGTACTTC; CDR3: CASSLAGEEGKNIQYF; J: TRBJ2-4; V: TRBV5-1; D: -; size: -
DNA: TGCGCCAGCAGTACGCCAGGGAGCGAGGGGGCCCTCCACTTT; CDR3: CASSTPGSEGALHF; J: TRBJ1-6; V: TRBV10-2; D: -; size: few
DNA: TGCGCCAGCAGCGCGGGAGGGTTGGGGAACACTGAAGCTTTCTTT; CDR3: CASSAGGLGNTEAFF; J: TRBJ1-1; V: TRBV5-1; D: -; size: few
DNA: TGTGCCATCAGTCTTGGACTAGGAGAGCAGACCCAGTACTTC; CDR3: CAISLGLGEQTQYF; J: TRBJ2-5; V: TRBV10-3; D: TRBD2; size: -
DNA: TGCGCCAGCAGCCAAGAGGGCCGGGGACTAGCAGATACGCAGTATTTT; CDR3: CASSQEGRGLADTQYF; J: TRBJ2-3; V: TRBV4-3; D: TRBD2; size: -
DNA: TGCAGTGCTAGAGCGGATGCGGGGGGCCACAATGAGCAGTTCTTC; CDR3: CSARADAGGHNEQFF; J: TRBJ2-1; V: TRBV20-1; D: TRBD2; size: many
DNA: TGTGCCAGCAGCTCCCGGCGGACAGATACGCAGTATTTT; CDR3: CASSSRRTDTQYF; J: TRBJ2-3; V: TRBV7-2; D: -; size: few
DNA: TGTGCCAGCAGAACCCAAACCGGTTACAGGGGAGTCGTTTCACCCCTCCACTTT; CDR3: CASRTQTGYRGVVSPLHF; J: TRBJ1-6; V: TRBV12-3/TRBV12-4; D: TRBD1; size: -
DNA: TGTGCCAGCAGTTTAAGATTTCAGGGGAGCAATCAGCCCCAGCATTTT; CDR3: CASSLRFQGSNQPQHF; J: TRBJ1-5; V: TRBV12-3/TRBV12-4; D: -; size: -
DNA: TGTGCCAGTAGACTTTCCGGGACACCCTTCATCCACTTT; CDR3: CASRLSGTPFIHF; J: TRBJ1-6; V: TRBV19; D: -; size: few
DNA: TGTGCCACCAGTGACGCCGTGCGGGCACCGAACACCGGGGAGCTGTTTTTT; CDR3: CATSDAVRAPNTGELFF; J: TRBJ2-2; V: TRBV24-1; D: -; size: few